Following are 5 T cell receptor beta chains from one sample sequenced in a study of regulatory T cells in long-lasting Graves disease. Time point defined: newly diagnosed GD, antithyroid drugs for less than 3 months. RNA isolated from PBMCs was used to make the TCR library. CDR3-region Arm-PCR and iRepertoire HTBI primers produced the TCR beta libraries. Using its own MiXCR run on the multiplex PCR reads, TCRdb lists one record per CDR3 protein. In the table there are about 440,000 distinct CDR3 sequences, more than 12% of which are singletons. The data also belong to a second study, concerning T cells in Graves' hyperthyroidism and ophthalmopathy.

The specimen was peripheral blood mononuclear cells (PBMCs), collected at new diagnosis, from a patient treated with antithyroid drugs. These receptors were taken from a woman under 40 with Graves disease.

CDR3 protein: CASSLLVAGPDTQYF. The CDR3 DNA follows: TGTGCCAGCAGTTTATTGGTAGCGGGGCCAGATACGCAGTATTTT. J is TRBJ2-3 and V is TRBV28, with 8 bases that match TRBD2. The CDR3 loop spans 15 amino acids. CDR1 is MDHEN and CDR2 is SYDVKM in the germline V gene. V dropped 1 base and J dropped 4; count of bases not matched to a gene: 4.

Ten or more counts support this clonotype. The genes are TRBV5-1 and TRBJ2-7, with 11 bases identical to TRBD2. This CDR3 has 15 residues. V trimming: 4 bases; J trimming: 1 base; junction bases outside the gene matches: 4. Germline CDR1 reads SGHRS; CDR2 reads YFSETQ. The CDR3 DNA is TGCGCCAGCAGCGACTCTAGCGGGAGGTCCTACGAGCAGTACTTC. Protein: CASSDSSGRSYEQYF.

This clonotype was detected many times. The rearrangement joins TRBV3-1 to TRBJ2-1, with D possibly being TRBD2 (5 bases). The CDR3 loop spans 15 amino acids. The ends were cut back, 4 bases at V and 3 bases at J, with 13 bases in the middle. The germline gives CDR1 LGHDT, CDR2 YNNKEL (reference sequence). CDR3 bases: TGTGCCAGCAGCCTATGGACTCGATTCTACAATGAGCAGTTCTTC. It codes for CASSLWTRFYNEQFF.

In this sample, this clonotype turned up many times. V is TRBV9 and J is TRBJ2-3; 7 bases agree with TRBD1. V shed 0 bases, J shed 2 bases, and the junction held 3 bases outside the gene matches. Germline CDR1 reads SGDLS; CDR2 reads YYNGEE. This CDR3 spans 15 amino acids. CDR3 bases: TGTGCCAGCAGCGTAGGACAGGGCATCACAGATACGCAGTATTTT. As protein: CASSVGQGITDTQYF.

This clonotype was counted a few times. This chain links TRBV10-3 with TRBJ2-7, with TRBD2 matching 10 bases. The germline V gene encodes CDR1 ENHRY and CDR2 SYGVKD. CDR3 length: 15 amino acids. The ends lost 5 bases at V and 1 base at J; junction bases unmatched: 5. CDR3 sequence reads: CAISSILAGSYEQYF. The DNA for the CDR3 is TGTGCCATCAGTTCAATACTAGCGGGGTCCTACGAGCAGTACTTC.